The 7 T cell receptor beta chains below come from one sample, sequenced in a study of vaccination and CD4 T cells after COVID-19. Sample treatment: roughly 10-day PBMC culture with coronavirus spike peptide pools or control peptides (ViraFEST assay). Cultured CD4+ T-cell DNA underwent Oncomine TCR Beta short-read sequencing. One entry per CDR3 protein, called by TCRdb with MiXCR from the PCR reads. The repertoire consists of about 13,000 distinct CDR3 sequences, with roughly 60% occurring once and the leading ten covering 18%. Antigens of these TCRs are unknown. The sample consisted of CD4+ T cells from blood, cultured in vitro. Source of these receptors: a human donor who had recovered from COVID-19.

The rearrangement joins TRBV11-3 to TRBJ2-2, with 14 bases identical to TRBD2. CDR3 length: 16 amino acids. With 5 bases clipped from V and 6 bases from J, the junction kept 5 bases outside the gene matches. Germline loops: CDR1 SGHNT, CDR2 YENEEA. For the CDR3, the DNA is TGTGCCAGCAGCGCCGGGACTAGCGGGAGTGCCGGGGAGCTGTTTTTT. Encoded protein: CASSAGTSGSAGELFF.

The chain has TRBV12-3 or TRBV12-4 and TRBJ1-1; tentatively, D is TRBD1 (5 bases). CDR3 length: 14 residues. The V gene lost 7 bases and the J gene lost 6 bases, with 18 bases spanning the gap. The CDR3 bases are TGTGCCAGCACCCGGGGGGTGGGCAATCCTGAAGCTTTCTTT. This codes for CASTRGVGNPEAFF.

This clonotype was recorded a few times. The chain recombines TRBV28 with TRBJ1-1; the D gene is possibly TRBD1 (6 bases). The CDR3 consists of 16 residues. CDR1 is MDHEN and CDR2 is SYDVKM in the germline V gene. V was shortened by 9 bases and J by 3 bases, with 23 bases between the two germline ends. CDR3 coding DNA: TGTGCCAGTATCCCTCCTAGGGGGTCAGGGGACACTGAAGCTTTCTTT. Translation: CASIPPRGSGDTEAFF.

This chain uses TRBV7-2 with TRBJ2-3; D not certain. The ends were cut back, 3 bases at V and 2 bases at J, with 9 bases in the middle. This CDR3 is 14 amino acids long. Germline CDR1 and CDR2: SGHTA and FQGNSA. The CDR3 region has the DNA TGTGCCAGCAGCTTTGGCGGTCTCACAGATACGCAGTATTTT. Protein: CASSFGGLTDTQYF. Full variable domain (rest looked up from reference TRBV7-2 and TRBJ2-3): GAGVSQSPSNKVTEKGKDVELRCDPISGHTALYWYRQSLGQGLEFLIYFQGNSAPDKSGLPSDRFSAERTGGSVSTLTIQRTQQEDSAVYLCASSFGGLTDTQYFGPGTRLTVL.

This clonotype was counted once. The chain uses TRBV7-6 and TRBJ2-7; 7 bases line up with TRBD2. The CDR3 length is 14 residues. V dropped 1 base and J dropped 6; count of bases not matched to a gene: 6. The germline V gene encodes CDR1 SGHVS and CDR2 FNYEAQ. The CDR3 DNA reads TGTGCCAGCAGCTTAGTGGGGGAGGGCGGCGAGCAGTACTTC. Translation: CASSLVGEGGEQYF.

The gene calls are TRBV11-2 and TRBJ1-6, with a weak D call TRBD1 (5 bases). Germline values: CDR1 SGHAT, CDR2 FQNNGV. The germline V and J ends were trimmed by 3 bases and 10 bases, with 16 bases remaining between them. The CDR3 runs to 15 residues. Here the CDR3 DNA reads TGTGCCAGCAGCTTGTGGGGGGGGTCCTGGTCACCCCTCCACTTT. Its translation: CASSLWGGSWSPLHF.

The rearrangement uses TRBV7-2 and TRBJ1-1, with TRBD1 identical over 11 bases. The CDR3 consists of 16 residues. V was clipped by 1 base and J by 10 bases; unmatched bases: 11. The germline CDR1 and CDR2 sequences are SGHTA and FQGNSA. CDR3: CASSLGPDRGRNGAFF. CDR3 nucleotide sequence: TGTGCCAGCAGCTTAGGTCCGGACAGGGGGCGGAATGGAGCTTTCTTT.